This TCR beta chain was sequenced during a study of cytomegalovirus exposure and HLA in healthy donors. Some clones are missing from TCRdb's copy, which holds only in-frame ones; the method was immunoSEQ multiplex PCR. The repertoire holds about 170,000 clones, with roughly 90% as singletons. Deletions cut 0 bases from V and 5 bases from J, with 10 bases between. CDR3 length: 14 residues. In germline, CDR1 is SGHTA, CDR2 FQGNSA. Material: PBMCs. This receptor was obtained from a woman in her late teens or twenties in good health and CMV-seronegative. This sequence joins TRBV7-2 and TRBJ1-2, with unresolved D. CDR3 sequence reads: CASSLAEGPYGYTF. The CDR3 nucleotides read TGTGCCAGCAGCTTAGCGGAGGGCCCTTATGGCTACACCTTC.